What follows describes a single TCR beta chain. Sequenced by immunoSEQ multiplex PCR; TCRdb stores in-frame clones only, minus some. The data show over 200,000 clones, roughly 80% seen once. The sample is drawn from a study of control samples from healthy donors and cancer patients. V gave up 3 bases and J gave up 4 bases; unmatched junction bases: 5. Germline CDR1 is SNHLY and CDR2 is FYNNEI. This CDR3 has 14 amino acids. The material sequenced was PBMCs. The chain uses TRBV2 and TRBJ1-1; TRBD1 matches at 7 bases. The sequence was collected from a woman aged 55-69 years with lung cancer. The CDR3 sequence is CASSDAAGGTEAFF. The CDR3 DNA reads as TGTGCCAGCAGTGATGCAGCAGGGGGCACTGAAGCTTTCTTT.